The next 30 T cell receptor beta chains were all read from a single sample in a study of T cell responses to AZD1222 COVID-19 vaccine. The data were produced by immunoSEQ multiplex PCR, yet TCRdb's version contains in-frame clones alone and is incomplete. This table holds over 150,000 clones, 88% found once. Sequences were derived from peripheral blood, sampled on day 0 of AZD1222 vaccination. The receptors shown here come from an adult in good health.

This chain joins TRBV6-5 and TRBJ2-5, with no clear D. Germline V lookup: CDR1 MNHEY, CDR2 SVGAGI. This CDR3 contains 14 residues. Between the trimmed V and J ends, which lost 6 bases and 3 bases, there was a span of 14 bases. The CDR3 sequence: CASSLARMEETQYF. The DNA for the CDR3 is TGTGCCAGCAGCCTCGCCAGGATGGAAGAGACCCAGTACTTC.

This rearrangement joins TRBV6-5 to TRBJ1-1; no reliable D call. Germline CDR1 and CDR2: MNHEY and SVGAGI. V lost 7 bases, J lost 1 base, and 10 bases lay in between. The CDR3 length is 13 residues. The CDR3 DNA is TGTGCCAGCACCCCGCGGAAGAACACTGAAGCTTTCTTT. Its protein product is CASTPRKNTEAFF.

V is TRBV2 and J is TRBJ1-1; 9 bases align to TRBD1. The germline CDR1 and CDR2 sequences are SNHLY and FYNNEI. V dropped 4 bases and J dropped 5; count of bases not matched to a gene: 5. The CDR3 has 14 amino acids. The CDR3: CASSGDRENTEAFF. The CDR3, as DNA: TGTGCCAGCAGTGGGGACAGGGAGAATACTGAAGCTTTCTTT.

This clone was observed a single time. The chain combines TRBV11-2 with TRBJ2-7; possibly TRBD1 for D (6 bases). The germline gives CDR1 SGHAT, CDR2 FQNNGV. This CDR3 comprises 14 residues. Trimming removed 6 bases at V and 3 bases at J, with 15 bases between. The CDR3 loop is CASSHGTSSYEQYF. CDR3 DNA sequence: TGTGCCAGCAGTCATGGGACATCCAGCTACGAGCAGTACTTC.

This chain connects TRBV10-3 to TRBJ2-2, with 8 bases matching TRBD2. CDR3 length equals 18 residues. The V gene's germline CDR1 is ENHRY and CDR2 SYGVKD. V lost 8 bases, J lost 2 bases, and 16 bases stayed unmatched. Here the CDR3 reads CAISLVLGGRPNTGELFF. In DNA, the CDR3 is TGTGCCATCTCTCTCGTATTAGGCGGGAGGCCTAACACCGGGGAGCTGTTTTTT.

Here the CDR3 reads CASSPYGGTEAFF. Written as DNA, the CDR3 is TGTGCCAGCAGCCCCTACGGGGGGACTGAAGCTTTCTTT. The chain is built from TRBV6-5 and TRBJ1-1, with D possibly TRBD1 on 5 matching bases. Trimming pared 6 bases from V and 5 bases from J, leaving 13 bases between. The CDR3 length is 13 residues. Per germline, CDR1 MNHEY and CDR2 SVGAGI.

The chain is built from TRBV30 and TRBJ1-5; the match to TRBD1 covers 8 bases. The V gene end was trimmed by 0 bases and the J gene end by 4 bases; junction bases not matched to a gene: 8. This CDR3 has 16 amino acids. Germline-derived CDR1 and CDR2 are GTSNPN and SVGIG (reference sequence). CDR3 residues: CAWSVRGTGWNQPQHF. CDR3 in DNA: TGTGCCTGGAGTGTACGCGGGACAGGATGGAATCAGCCCCAGCATTTT. The full variable domain, in which reference TRBV30 and TRBJ1-5 provide the parts outside the CDR3, is SQTIHQWPATLVQPVGSPLSLECTVEGTSNPNLYWYRQAAGRGLQLLFYSVGIGQISSEVPQNLSASRPQDRQFILSSKKLLLSDSGFYLCAWSVRGTGWNQPQHFGDGTRLSIL.

V and J are TRBV7-8 and TRBJ1-1; 7 bases are a match to TRBD1. V dropped 5 bases and J dropped 0; count of bases not matched to a gene: 15. CDR1 and CDR2 from the germline V gene are SGHVS and FQNEAQ. The CDR3 totals 18 residues. The CDR3 spells CASSTRKAGGFMNTEAFF. DNA for the CDR3: TGTGCCAGCAGCACTAGGAAGGCAGGGGGGTTTATGAACACTGAAGCTTTCTTT.

V and J are TRBV19 and TRBJ1-2; D is perhaps TRBD1 (6 bases). The CDR3 sequence is 15 residues long. Germline V gene lookup returns CDR1 LNHDA and CDR2 SQIVND (reference sequence). Trimming stripped 3 bases from V and 7 bases from J, with 18 bases between. Here the CDR3 reads CASSISGGPSGGYTF. The DNA for the CDR3 is TGTGCCAGTAGTATTAGCGGGGGGCCGTCGGGTGGCTACACCTTC.

The chain employs TRBV2 and TRBJ1-2; TRBD1 matches at 12 bases. The CDR3 has 16 amino acids. The V gene's germline CDR1 is SNHLY and CDR2 FYNNEI. The J segment lost 7 bases and the V segment lost 4 bases, leaving 10 bases of the junction unmatched. CDR3 sequence (DNA): TGTGCCAGCAGTGCACCCGGGACAGGGGGCGCGGTTGGCTACACCTTC. It yields the protein CASSAPGTGGAVGYTF.

This chain connects TRBV19 to TRBJ1-5; tentative D call: TRBD1 (5 bases). Germline loops: CDR1 LNHDA, CDR2 SQIVND (reference sequence). Trimming left V 3 bases short and J 5 bases short, with 14 bases between. The CDR3 loop spans 15 amino acids. This CDR3 is CASSMLFGADQPQHF. The CDR3 bases are TGTGCCAGTAGTATGCTTTTTGGGGCAGATCAGCCCCAGCATTTT.

V is TRBV7-2 and J is TRBJ1-2; TRBD1 matches 7 bases. Germline CDR1 and CDR2: SGHTA and FQGNSA. This CDR3 is 13 amino acids long. Trimming removed 2 bases from V and 7 bases from J; junction bases left unmatched: 4. The chain's CDR3 is CASSLRGQFGYTF. In DNA form, the CDR3 reads TGTGCCAGCAGCTTAAGGGGACAGTTTGGCTACACCTTC.

The rearrangement links TRBV29-1 to TRBJ2-3; D gene uncertain. Deletions cut 5 bases from V and 6 bases from J, with 15 bases between. The CDR3 runs 13 residues. Germline values: CDR1 SQVTM, CDR2 ANQGSEA. For the CDR3, the DNA is TGCAGCGTTAACCCCAATTTGGGGGATACGCAGTATTTT. The encoded protein is CSVNPNLGDTQYF.

This sequence joins TRBV4-3 and TRBJ2-2; TRBD1 matches at 7 bases. This CDR3 has 15 residues. Germline V gene data show CDR1 as LGHNA and CDR2 as YSLEER. V lost 6 bases and J lost 5; bases outside the gene matches: 9. For the CDR3, the DNA is TGCGCCAGCAGTCCCGGACAGGAACTGACCGGGGAGCTGTTTTTT. Amino acids: CASSPGQELTGELFF.

The chain links TRBV9 to TRBJ2-3, with TRBD2 matching 11 bases. Germline lookup yields CDR1 SGDLS and CDR2 YYNGEE. V lost 2 bases to trimming and J lost 4 bases; unmatched junction nucleotides: 6. The CDR3 has 16 residues. CDR3 coding DNA: TGTGCCAGCAGCGTGGCTAGCGGGAGGTCGTCAGATACGCAGTATTTT. Protein sequence: CASSVASGRSSDTQYF.

The V and J genes are TRBV6-1 and TRBJ2-3; D is possibly TRBD1 (5 bases). V dropped 3 bases and J dropped 2 bases, with 15 bases sitting between them. In germline, CDR1 is MNHNS, CDR2 SASEGT. The CDR3 runs 16 residues. CDR3 in amino acids: CASSDPPWTNTDTQYF. In DNA, the CDR3 is TGTGCCAGCAGTGACCCACCCTGGACAAACACAGATACGCAGTATTTT.

The rearrangement links TRBV7-3 to TRBJ1-6; D is undetermined. The CDR3 totals 18 residues. Germline CDR1 and CDR2: SGHTA and FQGTGA. V lost 0 bases to trimming and J lost 4 bases, with 16 bases between them. CDR3: CASSLTGDASSYNSPLHF. CDR3 sequence (DNA): TGTGCCAGCAGCTTAACAGGCGACGCATCCAGTTATAATTCACCCCTCCACTTT.

The chain links TRBV11-2 to TRBJ1-2; the D is unclear. The CDR3 spans 14 residues. V dropped 3 bases and J dropped 0 bases, with 8 bases sitting between them. Germline V gives CDR1 SGHAT, CDR2 FQNNGV. This chain's CDR3 is CASSLGSANYGYTF. CDR3 DNA: TGTGCCAGCAGCTTGGGGTCGGCTAACTATGGCTACACCTTC.

This chain uses TRBV13 with TRBJ2-1; a weak D match, TRBD2 (5 bases). The CDR3 length is 16 residues. Trimming removed 5 bases at V and 1 base at J, with 15 bases between. The germline V gene encodes CDR1 PRHDT and CDR2 FYEKMQ (reference sequence). The CDR3 spells CASSPRLTTSYNEQFF. CDR3 bases: TGTGCCAGCAGCCCCAGACTAACCACTTCCTACAATGAGCAGTTCTTC.

This rearrangement joins TRBV4-3 to TRBJ1-2; D is undetermined. CDR3 length: 15 amino acids. The ends were cut back, 0 bases at V and 0 bases at J, with 8 bases in the middle. CDR1 and CDR2 from the germline V gene are LGHNA and YSLEER. CDR3 DNA sequence: TGCGCCAGCAGCCAAGAAGTCGGATCTAACTATGGCTACACCTTC. Its protein is CASSQEVGSNYGYTF.

The CDR3 DNA follows: TGTGCCAGCAGCCGACTAGCGAGAGAGACCCAGTACTTC. Its protein is CASSRLARETQYF. The chain employs TRBV28 and TRBJ2-5; TRBD2 matches at 8 bases. CDR1 is MDHEN and CDR2 is SYDVKM in the germline V gene. V was clipped by 6 bases and J by 4 bases; unmatched bases: 4. This CDR3 contains 13 residues.

This clone was recorded a few times. The CDR3 bases are TGTGCCAGCAGCCCCTCCTACAGGGTGGGGACTGAAGCTTTCTTT. Translated, it gives CASSPSYRVGTEAFF. The chain joins TRBV7-2 to TRBJ1-1; maybe TRBD1 (6 bases). Per the germline V gene, CDR1 is SGHTA and CDR2 is FQGNSA. The V gene lost 5 bases and the J gene lost 5 bases, with 18 bases spanning the gap. The CDR3 consists of 15 residues.

V usage is TRBV30 and J usage is TRBJ1-1; D is possibly TRBD1 (5 bases). This CDR3 is built from 14 residues. Trimming removed 3 bases at V and 5 bases at J, with 16 bases between. From germline, CDR1 is GTSNPN and CDR2 SVGIG (reference sequence). The DNA of the CDR3 is TGTGCCTGGAGCCCGGGGCTCATAGGAACTGAAGCTTTCTTT. Its translation: CAWSPGLIGTEAFF.

The V gene is TRBV6-5, the J gene TRBJ2-2; TRBD1 matches at 7 bases. The CDR3 length is 15 residues. Per germline, CDR1 MNHEY and CDR2 SVGAGI. Trimming cost V 6 bases and J 0 bases; bases outside gene matches: 4. CDR3 in amino acids: CASRVDRSNTGELFF. Written as DNA, the CDR3 is TGTGCCAGCAGGGTGGACAGGTCGAACACCGGGGAGCTGTTTTTT.

This chain joins TRBV18 and TRBJ2-1; D remains ambiguous. CDR3 length: 16 amino acids. Germline CDR1 and CDR2: KGHSH and LQKENI. V was pared by 6 bases and J by 6 bases, with 21 bases between. The chain's CDR3 is CASSSYKLTTPNEQFF. DNA for the CDR3: TGTGCCAGCTCCTCGTATAAGTTGACGACCCCCAATGAGCAGTTCTTC.

This clone was counted once. The rearrangement links TRBV24-1 to TRBJ2-7; D tentatively fits TRBD1 or TRBD2 (5 bases each). V was shortened by 2 bases and J by 0 bases, with 13 bases between the two germline ends. Germline values: CDR1 KGHDR, CDR2 SFDVKD. The CDR3 spans 16 residues. The CDR3 loop reads CATSDWGSGGSYEQYF. Written as DNA, the CDR3 is TGTGCCACCAGTGATTGGGGGAGTGGGGGCTCCTACGAGCAGTACTTC.

The gene calls are TRBV9 and TRBJ1-3; D is perhaps TRBD1 (5 bases). Per the germline V gene, CDR1 is SGDLS and CDR2 is YYNGEE. Trimming stripped 0 bases from V and 2 bases from J, with 6 bases between. This CDR3 has 14 amino acids. Here the CDR3 DNA reads TGTGCCAGCAGCGTAGGGGGGGCTGGAAACACCATATATTTT. It translates to CASSVGGAGNTIYF.

The chain joins TRBV4-3 to TRBJ2-2, with D uncertain. The V end was cut by 3 bases, the J end by 1 base, with 6 bases between. The CDR3 is 14 amino acids. Germline V gene lookup returns CDR1 LGHNA and CDR2 YSLEER. The CDR3 loop is CASSQRLNTGELFF. As DNA, the CDR3 is TGCGCCAGCAGCCAGAGGTTGAACACCGGGGAGCTGTTTTTT.

This clone appeared once. The V and J genes are TRBV7-2 and TRBJ1-3; tentatively, D is TRBD1 (5 bases). The V end lost 3 bases, the J end lost 4 bases, and 16 bases lay between the germline ends. The V gene's germline CDR1 is SGHTA and CDR2 FQGNSA. The CDR3 length is 16 residues. In DNA, the CDR3 is TGTGCCAGCAGCTTTTGGGAGGGGACCCCCGGAAACACCATATATTTT. Its translation: CASSFWEGTPGNTIYF. The whole variable domain, remainder taken from reference TRBV7-2 and TRBJ1-3, is GAGVSQSPSNKVTEKGKDVELRCDPISGHTALYWYRQSLGQGLEFLIYFQGNSAPDKSGLPSDRFSAERTGGSVSTLTIQRTQQEDSAVYLCASSFWEGTPGNTIYFGEGSWLTVV.

This chain's CDR3 is CASSLVGTPSGNEQFF. CDR3 bases: TGTGCCAGCAGCTTAGTAGGGACTCCCAGCGGCAATGAGCAGTTCTTC. The V gene is TRBV7-2, the J gene TRBJ2-1, with D possibly being TRBD2 (6 bases). V was clipped by 1 base and J by 6 bases, with 16 bases between them. Germline-derived CDR1 and CDR2 are SGHTA and FQGNSA. This CDR3 comprises 16 residues.